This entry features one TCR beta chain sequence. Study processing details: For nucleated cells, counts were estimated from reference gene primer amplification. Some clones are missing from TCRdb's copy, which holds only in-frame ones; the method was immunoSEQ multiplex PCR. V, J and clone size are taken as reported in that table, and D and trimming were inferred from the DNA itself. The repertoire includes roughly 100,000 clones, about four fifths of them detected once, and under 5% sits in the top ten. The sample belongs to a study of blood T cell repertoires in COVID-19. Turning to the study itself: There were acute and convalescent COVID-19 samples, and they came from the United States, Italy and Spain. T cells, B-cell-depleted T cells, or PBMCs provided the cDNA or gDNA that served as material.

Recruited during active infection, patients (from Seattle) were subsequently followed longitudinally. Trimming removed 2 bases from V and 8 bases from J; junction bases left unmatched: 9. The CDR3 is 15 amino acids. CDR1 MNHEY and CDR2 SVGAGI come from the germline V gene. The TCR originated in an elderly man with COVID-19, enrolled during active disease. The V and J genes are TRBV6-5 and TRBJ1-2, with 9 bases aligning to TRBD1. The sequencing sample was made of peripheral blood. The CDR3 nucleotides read TGTGCCAGCAGTTACGCCTTACAGGGGGCAGGAGGCTACACCTTC. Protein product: CASSYALQGAGGYTF.